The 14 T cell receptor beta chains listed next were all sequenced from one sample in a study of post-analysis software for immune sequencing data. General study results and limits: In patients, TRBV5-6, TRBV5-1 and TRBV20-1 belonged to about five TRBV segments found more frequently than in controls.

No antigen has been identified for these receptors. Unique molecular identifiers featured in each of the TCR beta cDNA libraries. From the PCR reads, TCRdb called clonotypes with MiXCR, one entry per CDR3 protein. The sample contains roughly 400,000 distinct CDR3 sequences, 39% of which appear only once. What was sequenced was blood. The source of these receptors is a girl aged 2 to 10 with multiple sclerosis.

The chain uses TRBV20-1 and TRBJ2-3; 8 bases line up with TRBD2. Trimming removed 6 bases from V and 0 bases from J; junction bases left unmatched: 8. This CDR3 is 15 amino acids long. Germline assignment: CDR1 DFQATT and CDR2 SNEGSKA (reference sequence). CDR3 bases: TGCAGTGCACCTTCGTCTAGCGGGAGCACAGATACGCAGTATTTT. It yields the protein CSAPSSSGSTDTQYF.

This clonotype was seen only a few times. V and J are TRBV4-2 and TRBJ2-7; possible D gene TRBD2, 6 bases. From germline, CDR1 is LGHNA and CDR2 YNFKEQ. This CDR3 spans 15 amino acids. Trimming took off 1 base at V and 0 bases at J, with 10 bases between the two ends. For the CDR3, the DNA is TGTGCCAGCAGCCAAGTTGGAGGGATCTCCTACGAGCAGTACTTC. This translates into CASSQVGGISYEQYF.

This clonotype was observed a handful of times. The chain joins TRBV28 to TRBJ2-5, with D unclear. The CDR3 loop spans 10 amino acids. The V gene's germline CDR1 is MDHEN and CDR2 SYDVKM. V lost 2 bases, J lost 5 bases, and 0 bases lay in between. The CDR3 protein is CASSLETQYF. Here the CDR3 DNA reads TGTGCCAGCAGTTTAGAGACCCAGTACTTC.

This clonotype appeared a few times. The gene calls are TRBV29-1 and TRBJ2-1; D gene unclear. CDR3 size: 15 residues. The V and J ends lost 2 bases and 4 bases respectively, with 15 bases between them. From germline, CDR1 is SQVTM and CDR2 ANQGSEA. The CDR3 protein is CSVELVFTWYNEQFF. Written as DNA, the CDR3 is TGCAGCGTTGAACTCGTCTTTACGTGGTACAATGAGCAGTTCTTC.

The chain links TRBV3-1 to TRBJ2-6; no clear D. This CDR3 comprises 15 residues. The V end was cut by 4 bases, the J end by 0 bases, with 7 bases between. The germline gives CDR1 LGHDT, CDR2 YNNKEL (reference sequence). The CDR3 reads CASSLTDSGANVLTF. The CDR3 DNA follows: TGTGCCAGCAGCCTTACTGACTCTGGGGCCAACGTCCTGACTTTC.

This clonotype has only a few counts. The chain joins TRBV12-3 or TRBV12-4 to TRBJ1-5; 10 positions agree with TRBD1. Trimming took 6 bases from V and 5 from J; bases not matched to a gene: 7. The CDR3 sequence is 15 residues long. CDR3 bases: TGTGCCAGCAGAGCCGGGACAGGGGTCGATCAGCCCCAGCATTTT. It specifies CASRAGTGVDQPQHF.

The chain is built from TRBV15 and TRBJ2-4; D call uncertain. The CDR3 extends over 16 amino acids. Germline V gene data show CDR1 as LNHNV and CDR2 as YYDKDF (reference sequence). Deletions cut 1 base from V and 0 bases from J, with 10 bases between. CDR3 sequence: CATSRAGALAKNIQYF. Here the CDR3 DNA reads TGTGCCACCAGCAGAGCAGGAGCCCTAGCCAAAAACATTCAGTACTTC. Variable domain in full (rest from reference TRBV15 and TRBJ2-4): DAMVIQNPRYQVTQFGKPVTLSCSQTLNHNVMYWYQQKSSQAPKLLFHYYDKDFNNEADTPDNFQSRRPNTSFCFLDIRSPGLGDTAMYLCATSRAGALAKNIQYFGAGTRLSVL.

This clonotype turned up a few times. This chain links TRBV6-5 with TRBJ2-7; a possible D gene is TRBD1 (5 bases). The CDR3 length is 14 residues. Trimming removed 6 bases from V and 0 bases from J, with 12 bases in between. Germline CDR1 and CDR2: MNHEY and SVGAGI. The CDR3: CASRDRNVSYEQYF. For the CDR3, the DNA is TGTGCCAGCAGAGACAGAAACGTCTCCTACGAGCAGTACTTC.

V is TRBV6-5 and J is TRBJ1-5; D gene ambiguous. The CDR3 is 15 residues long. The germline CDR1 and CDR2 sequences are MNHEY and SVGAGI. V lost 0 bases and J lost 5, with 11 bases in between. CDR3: CASSYSRENHQPQHF. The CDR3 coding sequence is TGTGCCAGCAGTTACTCGAGGGAAAACCATCAGCCCCAGCATTTT.

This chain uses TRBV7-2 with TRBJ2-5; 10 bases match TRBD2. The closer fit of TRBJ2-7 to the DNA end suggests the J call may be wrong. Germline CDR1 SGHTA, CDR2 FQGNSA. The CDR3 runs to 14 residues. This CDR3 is CASTLGLAAFEQYF. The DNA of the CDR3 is TGTGCCAGCACCCTTGGACTAGCGGCTTTCGAGCAGTACTTC.

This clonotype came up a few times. In DNA, the CDR3 is TGTGCCACCAGCAGGGTTAAGGGGGACAATGAGCAGTTCTTC. Amino acid sequence: CATSRVKGDNEQFF. This chain connects TRBV24-1 to TRBJ2-1; perhaps TRBD1 as D (6 bases). Germline assignment: CDR1 KGHDR and CDR2 SFDVKD. The CDR3 loop spans 14 amino acids. Trimming cost V 7 bases and J 5 bases, with 14 bases left between them.

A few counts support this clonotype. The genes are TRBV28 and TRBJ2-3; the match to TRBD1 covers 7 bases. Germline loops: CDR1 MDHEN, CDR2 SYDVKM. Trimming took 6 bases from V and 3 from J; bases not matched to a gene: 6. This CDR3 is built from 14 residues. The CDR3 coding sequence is TGTGCCAGCAGGATGTACAGGGGTACAGATACGCAGTATTTT. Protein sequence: CASRMYRGTDTQYF.

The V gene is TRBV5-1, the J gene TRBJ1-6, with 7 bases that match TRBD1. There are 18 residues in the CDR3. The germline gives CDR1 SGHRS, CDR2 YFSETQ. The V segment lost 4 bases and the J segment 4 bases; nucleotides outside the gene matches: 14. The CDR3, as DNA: TGCGCCAGCAGCCAAGTAGGGTTACAGGGGAGTTATAATTCACCCCTCCACTTT. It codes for CASSQVGLQGSYNSPLHF.

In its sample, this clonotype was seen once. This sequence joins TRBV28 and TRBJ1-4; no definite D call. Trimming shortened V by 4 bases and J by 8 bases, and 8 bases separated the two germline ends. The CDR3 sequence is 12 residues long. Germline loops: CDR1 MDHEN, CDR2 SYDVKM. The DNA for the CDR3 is TGTGCCAGCAGTTCCCGGAGAGAAAAACTGTTTTTT. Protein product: CASSSRREKLFF.